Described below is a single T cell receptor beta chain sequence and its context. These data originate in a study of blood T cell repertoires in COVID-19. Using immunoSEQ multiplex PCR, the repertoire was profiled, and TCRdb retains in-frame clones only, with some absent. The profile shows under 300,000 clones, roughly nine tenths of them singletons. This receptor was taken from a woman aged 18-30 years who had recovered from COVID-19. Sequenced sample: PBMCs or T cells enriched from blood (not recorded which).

DNA for the CDR3: TGTGCCAGCAGTTCCCGCCCGGGACAGGCTGCACCCCTCCACTTT. Amino acids: CASSSRPGQAAPLHF. V gene TRBV6-6 combines with J gene TRBJ1-6; 8 bases are shared with TRBD1. The ends lost 4 bases at V and 11 bases at J; junction bases unmatched: 10. The V gene's germline CDR1 is MNHNY and CDR2 SVGAGI (reference sequence). The CDR3 sequence is 15 residues long.